The 26 T cell receptor beta chains listed next were all sequenced from one sample in a study of blood T cell repertoires in COVID-19. The assay was immunoSEQ multiplex PCR, and TCRdb's table has in-frame clones only and misses some. The sample carries roughly 130,000 clones, 84% recorded once. Sequencing was done on a sample of peripheral blood. These TCRs come from a woman aged 30 to 39 who had recovered from COVID-19.

This clone has a single count. J is TRBJ2-1 and V is TRBV19, with a weak D call TRBD2 (5 bases). CDR3 size: 15 residues. CDR1 LNHDA and CDR2 SQIVND come from the germline V gene (reference sequence). The germline V and J ends were trimmed by 3 bases and 6 bases, with 15 bases remaining between them. CDR3 sequence reads: CASSMGGLRGNEQFF. CDR3 nucleotides: TGTGCCAGTAGTATGGGCGGGCTAAGAGGCAATGAGCAGTTCTTC.

The V call is TRBV18, the J call TRBJ1-5; no reliable D call. Trimming pared 6 bases from V and 4 bases from J, leaving 16 bases between. Germline loops: CDR1 KGHSH, CDR2 LQKENI. The CDR3 contains 15 residues. The CDR3 sequence is CASSFDIGGNQPQHF. The CDR3 DNA reads TGTGCCAGCTCGTTCGATATTGGAGGTAATCAGCCCCAGCATTTT.

The chain links TRBV5-1 to TRBJ2-3, with TRBD2 identical over 14 bases. This CDR3 spans 18 amino acids. Germline CDR1 SGHRS, CDR2 YFSETQ. The trim removed 4 bases at V and 5 bases at J, leaving 12 bases unmatched. The CDR3 spells CASSEHRTSGGSGDTQYF. The CDR3, as DNA: TGCGCCAGCAGCGAGCATCGGACTAGCGGGGGGTCCGGAGATACGCAGTATTTT.

The chain uses TRBV19 and TRBJ1-1, with D possibly matching TRBD1 (5 bases). Trimming stripped 7 bases from V and 7 bases from J, with 13 bases between. Germline CDR1 LNHDA, CDR2 SQIVND (reference sequence). This CDR3 comprises 12 residues. The CDR3 bases are TGTGCCAGTACCAATAGGGGCCTTGAAGCTTTCTTT. Translated, it gives CASTNRGLEAFF.

The V call is TRBV2, the J call TRBJ2-5, with TRBD2 matching over 9 bases. CDR1 and CDR2 (germline): SNHLY, FYNNEI. CDR3 length: 16 amino acids. V lost 6 bases, J lost 1 base, and 9 bases stayed unmatched. Here the CDR3 reads CASSETSGGSQETQYF. CDR3 bases: TGTGCCAGCAGCGAGACTAGCGGAGGCAGCCAAGAGACCCAGTACTTC.

This chain connects TRBV12-3 or TRBV12-4 to TRBJ1-5; no clear D gene. This CDR3 is built from 13 residues. V lost 6 bases, J lost 5 bases, and 11 bases lay in between. This CDR3 is CASRAQRDQPQHF. Here the CDR3 DNA reads TGTGCCAGCAGGGCCCAGCGTGATCAGCCCCAGCATTTT.

The sample holds one count of this clone. CDR3 residues: CASSPRGQETQYF. The CDR3 DNA reads as TGTGCCAGCAGCCCAAGGGGGCAAGAGACCCAGTACTTC. V is TRBV7-9 and J is TRBJ2-5; tentative D call: TRBD1 (6 bases). This CDR3 region has 13 residues. V was clipped by 5 bases and J by 2 bases, with 9 bases between them. Germline V CDR1 and CDR2: SEHNR, FQNEAQ (reference sequence).

J is TRBJ1-1 and V is TRBV19; 8 nucleotides agree with TRBD1. The CDR3 runs to 14 residues. With 5 bases clipped from V and 3 bases from J, the junction kept 5 bases outside the gene matches. Germline V lookup: CDR1 LNHDA, CDR2 SQIVND (reference sequence). The DNA for the CDR3 is TGTGCCAGTAGTCCAGGGGACAGGTACACTGAAGCTTTCTTT. Translation: CASSPGDRYTEAFF.

The chain employs TRBV5-1 and TRBJ1-6; no reliable D call. Trimming took off 0 bases at V and 14 bases at J, with 9 bases between the two ends. CDR1 is SGHRS and CDR2 is YFSETQ in the germline V gene. The CDR3 covers 12 residues. As DNA, the CDR3 is TGCGCCAGCAGCTTGGACCGGGAAACCCTCCACTTT. It yields the protein CASSLDRETLHF.

This chain connects TRBV7-6 to TRBJ2-5, with 8 bases that match TRBD1. The CDR3 has 14 amino acids. Losses at the gene ends were 1 base for V and 7 bases for J; bases not matched to a gene: 5. Germline CDR1 reads SGHVS; CDR2 reads FNYEAQ. The DNA for the CDR3 is TGTGCCAGCAGCTTAGTGACAGGGGCTCCGACCCAGTACTTC. Translation gives CASSLVTGAPTQYF. Drawing the rest from reference TRBV7-6 and TRBJ2-5, the complete variable domain is GAGVSQSPRYKVTKRGQDVALRCDPISGHVSLYWYRQALGQGPEFLTYFNYEAQQDKSGLPNDRFSAERPEGSISTLTIQRTEQRDSAMYRCASSLVTGAPTQYFGPGTRLLVL.

This chain connects TRBV7-8 to TRBJ2-1; the match to TRBD2 covers 12 bases. The germline gives CDR1 SGHVS, CDR2 FQNEAQ. The CDR3 extends over 17 amino acids. J was trimmed by 7 bases and V by 5 bases; bases with no gene match: 12. The CDR3 sequence: CASSLGLAGTTGNEQFF. The CDR3, as DNA: TGTGCCAGCAGCCTTGGACTAGCGGGGACCACTGGGAATGAGCAGTTCTTC.

V usage is TRBV20-1 and J usage is TRBJ2-3, with D possibly matching TRBD2 (5 bases). In germline, CDR1 is DFQATT, CDR2 SNEGSKA (reference sequence). The CDR3 runs 11 residues. Deletions cut 7 bases from V and 4 bases from J, with 9 bases between. CDR3 region: CSGGPADTQYF. The CDR3 DNA follows: TGCAGTGGAGGGCCTGCAGATACGCAGTATTTT.

This clone appeared once. This chain connects TRBV21-1 to TRBJ2-1; the DNA was not used to check the table's D call, TRBD2. TRBV21-1 is a known pseudogene. CDR3 length: 16 amino acids. CDR3 nucleotide sequence: TGTGCCAACCGAATATTGAGAGTAAGCTCCTACAATGAGCAGTTCTTC. Translated, it gives CANRILRVSSYNEQFF.

This clone has only one observation. The chain is built from TRBV5-6 and TRBJ2-2; the D gene is possibly TRBD1 (5 bases). Germline-derived CDR1 and CDR2 are SGHDT and YYEEEE. V was clipped by 4 bases and J by 1 base, with 5 bases between them. The CDR3 runs 13 residues. Here the CDR3 DNA reads TGTGCCAGCAGCGGACAGAACACCGGGGAGCTGTTTTTT. Translation: CASSGQNTGELFF.

V usage is TRBV27 and J usage is TRBJ2-2; D may be TRBD2 (6 bases). This CDR3 region has 16 residues. Germline V gives CDR1 MNHEY, CDR2 SMNVEV (reference sequence). V gave up 6 bases and J gave up 0 bases, with 14 bases separating them. This CDR3 is CASRAPTGANTGELFF. As DNA, the CDR3 is TGTGCCAGCAGGGCCCCGACGGGGGCGAACACCGGGGAGCTGTTTTTT.

The chain has TRBV5-4 and TRBJ1-2; D is undetermined. Germline CDR1 and CDR2: SGHNT and YYREEE (reference sequence). The CDR3 has 13 residues. The V gene lost 2 bases and the J gene lost 0 bases, with 5 bases spanning the gap. The CDR3 loop reads CASSLLANYGYTF. The CDR3 region has the DNA TGTGCCAGCAGCTTACTAGCTAACTATGGCTACACCTTC.

V and J are TRBV19 and TRBJ2-1, with a weak D call TRBD1 (6 bases). This CDR3 comprises 16 residues. The germline V gene has CDR1 LNHDA and CDR2 SQIVND (reference sequence). V was clipped by 6 bases and J by 6 bases, with 21 bases between them. DNA of the CDR3: TGTGCCAGTAGCCCAGGGGTGGGTAGCCGGAGCAATGAGCAGTTCTTC. Translation: CASSPGVGSRSNEQFF.

DNA of the CDR3: TGTGCCAGTAGTCGGTCTACTAGCGGCCTGTACCAAGAGACCCAGTACTTC. Translated, it gives CASSRSTSGLYQETQYF. The chain is built from TRBV19 and TRBJ2-5, with 8 positions matching TRBD2. CDR3 length: 17 residues. The germline V gene encodes CDR1 LNHDA and CDR2 SQIVND (reference sequence). Trimming cost V 5 bases and J 0 bases; bases outside gene matches: 11.

This chain links TRBV5-1 with TRBJ2-1, with 9 bases that match TRBD1. The V gene end was trimmed by 3 bases and the J gene end by 4 bases; junction bases not matched to a gene: 2. The CDR3 runs 14 residues. Per germline, CDR1 SGHRS and CDR2 YFSETQ. CDR3 sequence reads: CASSSGQGYNEQFF. In nucleotides, the CDR3 is TGCGCCAGCAGCTCGGGACAGGGATACAATGAGCAGTTCTTC.

The chain is built from TRBV5-1 and TRBJ2-7; 9 bases match TRBD2. CDR1 is SGHRS, CDR2 YFSETQ, per germline. V dropped 0 bases and J dropped 4; count of bases not matched to a gene: 8. The length of the CDR3 is 16 residues. Written as DNA, the CDR3 is TGCGCCAGCAGCTTGGATAGTAGCGGGGGTATATACGAGCAGTACTTC. This encodes CASSLDSSGGIYEQYF.

The chain employs TRBV24-1 and TRBJ2-5, with TRBD1 identical over 7 bases. There are 14 residues in the CDR3. CDR1 KGHDR and CDR2 SFDVKD come from the germline V gene. With 10 bases clipped from V and 5 bases from J, the junction kept 12 bases outside the gene matches. The CDR3 coding sequence is TGTGCCACTAAGGTAGGGGGCGCATTGGAGACCCAGTACTTC. This sequence encodes CATKVGGALETQYF.

The rearrangement joins TRBV4-1 to TRBJ1-1; no reliable D call. The CDR3 loop spans 14 amino acids. Per the germline V gene, CDR1 is MGHRA and CDR2 is YSYEKL. Trimming cost V 4 bases and J 3 bases, with 12 bases left between them. The CDR3 DNA is TGCGCCAGCAGCCCCTTGCGGTGGGACACTGAAGCTTTCTTT. It is translated as CASSPLRWDTEAFF.

J is TRBJ1-1 and V is TRBV4-1, with TRBD1 matching over 7 bases. CDR1 and CDR2 from the germline V gene are MGHRA and YSYEKL. CDR3 length: 16 amino acids. V shed 1 base, J shed 6 bases, and the junction held 11 bases outside the gene matches. The CDR3 loop is CASSQALRGAGSEAFF. The CDR3 DNA reads TGCGCCAGCAGCCAAGCCCTCAGGGGGGCCGGCTCTGAAGCTTTCTTT.

The chain carries TRBV5-4 and TRBJ2-1, with TRBD2 as a possible D gene (5 bases). The V and J ends lost 1 base and 5 bases respectively, with 10 bases between them. The germline gives CDR1 SGHNT, CDR2 YYREEE (reference sequence). This CDR3 has 14 residues. CDR3 sequence reads: CASSLKSGDNEQFF. CDR3 bases: TGTGCCAGCAGCTTGAAAAGCGGAGACAATGAGCAGTTCTTC.

The chain recombines TRBV13 with TRBJ2-7; no definite D call. Trimming left V 0 bases short and J 0 bases short, with 15 bases between. CDR3 length equals 17 residues. CDR1 is PRHDT and CDR2 is FYEKMQ in the germline V gene (reference sequence). CDR3 residues: CASSLGGWSTDSYEQYF. The CDR3 DNA is TGTGCCAGCAGCTTAGGCGGGTGGTCAACCGACTCCTACGAGCAGTACTTC.

This chain links TRBV19 with TRBJ2-6, with TRBD1 matching 11 bases. This CDR3 is 18 amino acids long. Looked up from germline, CDR1 is LNHDA and CDR2 is SQIVND (reference sequence). Trimming removed 7 bases from V and 0 bases from J; junction bases left unmatched: 8. The CDR3 nucleotides are TGTGCCAGTAAAGGGTGGGACAGGGGGTCCTCTGGGGCCAACGTCCTGACTTTC. This codes for CASKGWDRGSSGANVLTF. Together with reference TRBV19 and TRBJ2-6, the CDR3 gives the full variable domain: DGGITQSPKYLFRKEGQNVTLSCEQNLNHDAMYWYRQDPGQGLRLIYYSQIVNDFQKGDIAEGYSVSREKKESFPLTVTSAQKNPTAFYLCASKGWDRGSSGANVLTFGAGSRLTVL.